This T cell receptor (beta chain) was captured in a study of blood T cell repertoires in COVID-19. Overall study: In each case, the material was cDNA or gDNA derived from T cells, B-cell-depleted T cells, or PBMCs.

In the authors' methods: Reference gene primer amplification gave nucleated cell count estimates. Here immunoSEQ multiplex PCR was the method, and the copy in TCRdb shows in-frame clones only, minus some. The DNA gave D and trimming, while V, J and clone size come from that table. The data show about 260,000 clones, 87% seen once. The sequencing input was peripheral blood. This TCR came from a woman aged 45-65 years with acute or convalescent COVID-19.

The CDR3 sequence is CASSLSRVSNYGYTF. As DNA, the CDR3 is TGTGCCAGCAGTTTATCAAGAGTGTCTAACTATGGCTACACCTTC. The chain has TRBV27 and TRBJ1-2; D is unresolved. Germline CDR1 reads MNHEY; CDR2 reads SMNVEV (reference sequence). V lost 0 bases to trimming and J lost 0 bases, with 8 bases between them. The CDR3 totals 15 residues.